This passage covers 23 T cell receptor beta chains from one sample sequenced in a study of monozygotic twins with inflammatory bowel disease. Following a re-call of the 5' RACE reads, TCRdb has one entry per CDR3 protein and lacks DNA. This sample's table reports approximately 400,000 distinct CDR3 sequences. Sequencing was performed on blood. Every receptor here comes from a human donor with ulcerative colitis or Crohn's disease, or a healthy co-twin of an affected twin (not recorded which).

This chain joins TRBV29-1 and TRBJ1-1. CDR3 length equals 20 residues. CDR1 is SQVTM and CDR2 is ANQGSEA in the germline V gene. The CDR3 is CSVDRWRRARREEMNTEAFF.

V and J are TRBV18 and TRBJ2-3; there is no DNA to check the TCRdb D call of TRBD1. Germline CDR1 KGHSH, CDR2 LQKENI. The CDR3 sequence is 14 residues long. CDR3 sequence: CASSPMGRAATQYF.

The V and J genes are TRBV5-5 and TRBJ2-4. The germline V gene encodes CDR1 SGHKS and CDR2 YYEKEE (reference sequence). The CDR3 has 16 amino acids. The CDR3 loop is CASSLGFERAKNIQYF.

The chain links TRBV4-2 to TRBJ1-1; TCRdb's D call, TRBD1, is unchecked because there is no DNA. The germline CDR1 and CDR2 sequences are LGHNA and YNFKEQ. The CDR3 spans 14 residues. CDR3 loop: CASSQVTGDTEAFF.

The gene calls are TRBV19 and TRBJ2-5; TCRdb designates TRBD1, a call that cannot be tested without DNA. The CDR3 totals 14 residues. Germline CDR1 LNHDA, CDR2 SQIVND (reference sequence). The CDR3: CASSIRDNQETQYF.

The chain carries TRBV6-5 and TRBJ2-1; TCRdb gives TRBD1 as the D gene, but with no DNA this cannot be confirmed. Germline V CDR1 and CDR2: MNHEY, SVGAGI. This CDR3 region has 15 residues. CDR3 region: CASSYGTGGYNEQFF.

The chain links TRBV7-9 to TRBJ1-2. In germline, CDR1 is SEHNR, CDR2 FQNEAQ (reference sequence). The CDR3 is 14 amino acids. This CDR3 is CASSLVDTKHGYTF.

CDR3 sequence: CATSDISTYNEQFF. The rearrangement joins TRBV24-1 to TRBJ2-1. The CDR3 totals 14 residues. Per germline, CDR1 KGHDR and CDR2 SFDVKD.

The chain links TRBV19 to TRBJ1-1; as DNA is missing, the TRBD1 call by TCRdb cannot be tested. Germline-derived CDR1 and CDR2 are LNHDA and SQIVND (reference sequence). This CDR3 is built from 16 residues. This CDR3 reads CASSALRQGPDTEAFF.

J is TRBJ2-3 and V is TRBV18; TCRdb names TRBD2, which stays unverified in the absence of DNA. Germline lookup yields CDR1 KGHSH and CDR2 LQKENI. The CDR3 totals 14 residues. CDR3 in amino acids: CASSRGTPTDTQYF.

This rearrangement joins TRBV2 to TRBJ2-3; without DNA, the TCRdb call of TRBD1 cannot be checked. The CDR3 loop spans 15 amino acids. From germline, CDR1 is SNHLY and CDR2 FYNNEI. CDR3 sequence reads: CASSEGGQGADTQYF.

V gene TRBV3-1 combines with J gene TRBJ1-6. Germline V gene lookup returns CDR1 LGHDT and CDR2 YNNKEL (reference sequence). CDR3 length equals 12 residues. The chain's CDR3 is CASSQVGEPLHF. The variable domain in full, completed from reference TRBV3-1 and TRBJ1-6, reads DTAVSQTPKYLVTQMGNDKSIKCEQNLGHDTMYWYKQDSKKFLKIMFSYNNKELIINETVPNRFSPKSPDKAHLNLHINSLELGDSAVYFCASSQVGEPLHFGNGTRLTVT.

This chain connects TRBV24-1 to TRBJ2-5; TCRdb outputs TRBD1, but without DNA this stays unchecked. The germline V gene has CDR1 KGHDR and CDR2 SFDVKD. This CDR3 is 15 amino acids long. The CDR3 is CATSDPGDSKETQYF.

The chain combines TRBV3-1 with TRBJ2-6. The length of the CDR3 is 16 residues. Germline CDR1 and CDR2: LGHDT and YNNKEL (reference sequence). This CDR3 is CASSQGRLSGANVLTF.

This chain uses TRBV27 with TRBJ1-1; TCRdb picks TRBD1, but there is no DNA to check that call. The CDR3 covers 15 residues. Germline CDR1 reads MNHEY; CDR2 reads SMNVEV (reference sequence). CDR3 loop: CASSPFFGGNTEAFF.

The chain links TRBV29-1 to TRBJ1-2; without DNA, the TCRdb call of TRBD1 cannot be checked. The germline V gene encodes CDR1 SQVTM and CDR2 ANQGSEA. CDR3 size: 12 residues. This chain's CDR3 is CSVADRPYGYTF.

CDR3 protein: CASADDGKETQYF. The chain has TRBV6-5 and TRBJ2-5. Germline CDR1 reads MNHEY; CDR2 reads SVGAGI. This CDR3 has 13 residues.

The chain links TRBV7-6 to TRBJ1-4. CDR1 SGHVS and CDR2 FNYEAQ come from the germline V gene. The CDR3 is made up of 11 amino acids. CDR3 region: CASSLSEKLFF.

The gene calls are TRBV15 and TRBJ1-5; TCRdb lists TRBD1, though no DNA is available to test this call. This CDR3 region has 16 residues. Germline lookup yields CDR1 LNHNV and CDR2 YYDKDF (reference sequence). CDR3 amino acids: CATSRLPGGGNQPQHF. Full variable domain (remainder filled in from reference TRBV15 and TRBJ1-5): DAMVIQNPRYQVTQFGKPVTLSCSQTLNHNVMYWYQQKSSQAPKLLFHYYDKDFNNEADTPDNFQSRRPNTSFCFLDIRSPGLGDTAMYLCATSRLPGGGNQPQHFGDGTRLSIL.

The chain employs TRBV12-3 or TRBV12-4 and TRBJ1-1. The CDR3 extends over 13 amino acids. This chain's CDR3 is CASSLEASLLAFF.

CDR3 residues: CSASSTTGGLGTQYF. The chain links TRBV20-1 to TRBJ2-5; TCRdb names TRBD1, which stays unverified in the absence of DNA. CDR1 DFQATT and CDR2 SNEGSKA come from the germline V gene (reference sequence). CDR3 length: 15 residues.

J is TRBJ2-7 and V is TRBV5-6; the D call from TCRdb, TRBD2, cannot be confirmed without DNA. CDR3 length equals 12 residues. Germline CDR1 SGHDT, CDR2 YYEEEE. The CDR3 sequence is CASSRAGAEQYF.

This CDR3 reads CASSLKGNQPQHF. The J gene is TRBJ1-5, the V gene TRBV12-3 or TRBV12-4. This CDR3 has 13 residues.